Listed here are 19 T cell receptor beta chains from one sample, sequenced in a study of blood T cell repertoires in COVID-19 (dated by TCRdb to the early 2020s). Library method: the immunoSEQ multiplex PCR assay. The source is immuneACCESS, and TCRdb retained only in-frame sequences with V and J called. Part of the clones is not carried over; for the studies checked, unresolved V genes explain less than half of this, and the remainder is unexplained. Here the sample has tens of thousands of clones; around 88% occur a single time. 1.9% of the sample is in the top ten clones. Sample: peripheral blood. The origin of the receptors is a woman aged 80 or over with active or convalescent COVID-19.

This chain links TRBV18 with TRBJ1-3, with D tentatively TRBD1 (5 bases). The length of the CDR3 is 16 residues. Germline CDR1 KGHSH, CDR2 LQKENI. The V gene lost 5 bases and the J gene lost 0 bases, with 14 bases spanning the gap. CDR3 residues: CASSSGPPSSGNTIYF. The DNA of the CDR3 is TGTGCCAGCTCATCAGGGCCCCCTTCCTCTGGAAACACCATATATTTT.

CDR3 sequence: CASSHLTSGFTDTQYF. CDR3 DNA: TGCGCCAGCAGCCACCTAACATCGGGGTTCACAGATACGCAGTATTTT. The chain joins TRBV4-3 to TRBJ2-3, with D tentatively TRBD2 (5 bases). This CDR3 region has 16 residues. Germline V gives CDR1 LGHNA, CDR2 YSLEER. Trimming removed 3 bases at V and 2 bases at J, with 15 bases between.

The chain links TRBV1 to TRBJ2-1; TRBD2 was called by the table and not checked on the DNA. TRBV1 is annotated as a pseudogene. The CDR3 totals 12 residues. CDR3 nucleotides: TGCACCGGAAGGGAGGTTCGTAATGAGCAGTTCTTC. This gives the protein CTGREVRNEQFF.

The chain has TRBV18 and TRBJ2-1; D remains ambiguous. Looked up from germline, CDR1 is KGHSH and CDR2 is LQKENI. This CDR3 region has 12 residues. Between the trimmed V and J ends, which lost 6 bases and 7 bases, there was a span of 10 bases. CDR3 bases: TGTGCCAGCTCCGTGAGCCGAAATGAGCAGTTCTTC. It translates to CASSVSRNEQFF. Based on the CDR3 plus reference TRBV18 and TRBJ2-1, the full variable domain is NAGVMQNPRHLVRRRGQEARLRCSPMKGHSHVYWYRQLPEEGLKFMVYLQKENIIDESGMPKERFSAEFPKEGPSILRIQQVVRGDSAAYFCASSVSRNEQFFGPGTRLTVL.

CDR3 sequence: CASSESISYGYTF. Written as DNA, the CDR3 is TGTGCCAGCAGCGAGAGCATTAGTTATGGCTACACCTTC. The chain employs TRBV14 and TRBJ1-2; D is uncertain. Trimming removed 5 bases at V and 5 bases at J, with 12 bases between. The CDR3 is made up of 13 amino acids. Germline loops: CDR1 SGHDN, CDR2 FVKESK.

The V and J genes are TRBV6-2 or TRBV6-3 and TRBJ1-3, with 10 nucleotides matching TRBD1. The CDR3 consists of 19 residues. V lost 4 bases to trimming and J lost 0 bases; unmatched junction nucleotides: 12. Germline CDR1 reads MNHEY; CDR2 reads SVGEGT. The CDR3 region is CASSFRDRGFLSSGNTIYF. In DNA, the CDR3 is TGTGCCAGCAGTTTCCGGGACAGGGGCTTCCTGAGCTCTGGAAACACCATATATTTT.

V and J are TRBV19 and TRBJ1-3; TRBD1 matches at 7 bases. The length of the CDR3 is 16 residues. CDR1 is LNHDA and CDR2 is SQIVND in the germline V gene (reference sequence). V trimming: 4 bases; J trimming: 0 bases; junction bases outside the gene matches: 6. The CDR3 sequence is CASSRTGAVSGNTIYF. CDR3 nucleotides: TGTGCCAGTAGTAGAACAGGGGCCGTCTCTGGAAACACCATATATTTT.

This chain uses TRBV5-1 with TRBJ2-3, with 9 bases aligning to TRBD1. V shed 0 bases, J shed 6 bases, and the junction held 5 bases outside the gene matches. The CDR3 has 15 amino acids. Germline CDR1 and CDR2: SGHRS and YFSETQ. The CDR3 loop reads CASSLVGQGIDTQYF. In DNA, the CDR3 is TGCGCCAGCAGCTTGGTGGGACAGGGTATTGATACGCAGTATTTT.

This clone was seen a handful of times. V gene TRBV10-3 combines with J gene TRBJ1-6; TRBD1 matches 9 bases. This CDR3 has 13 residues. V lost 5 bases, J lost 10 bases, and 3 bases stayed unmatched. Germline CDR1 reads ENHRY; CDR2 reads SYGVKD. The DNA of the CDR3 is TGTGCCATCAGTTCCGGGACAGGGTCACCCCTCCACTTT. This gives the protein CAISSGTGSPLHF.

The J gene is TRBJ2-7, the V gene TRBV10-3; D remains ambiguous. Germline-derived CDR1 and CDR2 are ENHRY and SYGVKD. Trimming took off 7 bases at V and 3 bases at J, with 19 bases between the two ends. The CDR3 loop spans 15 amino acids. The CDR3 DNA is TGTGCCATCATCCCCGGGTTTCATTTCTTCTACGAGCAGTACTTC. Its translation is CAIIPGFHFFYEQYF.

This chain connects TRBV13 to TRBJ2-7, with TRBD1 as a possible D gene (6 bases). The CDR3 length is 14 residues. Germline-derived CDR1 and CDR2 are PRHDT and FYEKMQ (reference sequence). V lost 5 bases and J lost 9, with 20 bases in between. CDR3 in amino acids: CASSLTDRDTPQYF. As DNA, the CDR3 is TGTGCCAGCAGCCTTACAGACCGGGACACCCCGCAGTACTTC.

The chain carries TRBV21-1 and TRBJ1-2. TRBV21-1 is designated a pseudogene. The CDR3 length is 15 residues. CDR3 region: CASSKIGGGDYGYTF. DNA for the CDR3: TGTGCCAGCAGCAAAATAGGGGGGGGCGACTATGGCTACACCTTC.

The J gene is TRBJ2-2, the V gene TRBV5-1; the match to TRBD2 covers 9 bases. The germline V gene has CDR1 SGHRS and CDR2 YFSETQ. V shed 0 bases and J 5 bases; nucleotides not matched to a gene: 5. The CDR3 totals 16 residues. CDR3: CASSLVAGAPTGELFF. Here the CDR3 DNA reads TGCGCCAGCAGCTTGGTAGCGGGGGCACCTACCGGGGAGCTGTTTTTT.

The chain uses TRBV5-4 and TRBJ2-1; 9 bases map to TRBD2. Per germline, CDR1 SGHNT and CDR2 YYREEE (reference sequence). J lost 9 bases, V lost 0 bases, and 10 bases had no gene match. This CDR3 is built from 16 residues. As DNA, the CDR3 is TGTGCCAGCAGCTTGGAAGCTAGCGGGGTGGGGGGTGAGCAGTTCTTC. Translating it yields CASSLEASGVGGEQFF.

The CDR3 coding sequence is TGTGCCAGCAGCGTGACAGTTTCTGAAAAACTGTTTTTT. Encoded protein: CASSVTVSEKLFF. The V gene is TRBV9, the J gene TRBJ1-4; a possible D gene is TRBD1 (5 bases). Trimming stripped 2 bases from V and 7 bases from J, with 9 bases between. This CDR3 is 13 amino acids long. Germline CDR1 is SGDLS and CDR2 is YYNGEE.

The rearrangement joins TRBV9 to TRBJ1-5; maybe TRBD1 (5 bases). CDR3 length equals 14 residues. V dropped 4 bases and J dropped 6 bases, with 14 bases sitting between them. Per germline, CDR1 SGDLS and CDR2 YYNGEE. DNA for the CDR3: TGTGCCAGCAGCCCCACGGACAAGACTCAGCCCCAGCATTTT. It yields the protein CASSPTDKTQPQHF.

Only a few counts were recorded for this clone. The CDR3: CAISESTPNYGYTF. The CDR3 DNA reads TGTGCCATCAGTGAGTCAACACCTAACTATGGCTACACCTTC. The rearrangement links TRBV10-3 to TRBJ1-2; no definite D call. The CDR3 sequence is 14 residues long. The germline CDR1 and CDR2 sequences are ENHRY and SYGVKD. Trimming removed 0 bases from V and 0 bases from J, with 5 bases in between.

V gene TRBV10-1 combines with J gene TRBJ2-3; 9 bases match TRBD2. Looked up from germline, CDR1 is WNHNN and CDR2 is SYGVQD (reference sequence). The CDR3 is 17 amino acids. J gave up 2 bases and V 0 bases, and 6 bases lay outside the gene matches. The CDR3 reads CASSESRLAGYTDTQYF. The CDR3 nucleotides are TGCGCCAGCAGTGAGTCCCGGCTAGCGGGGTACACAGATACGCAGTATTTT.

This chain joins TRBV27 and TRBJ1-2; 8 bases match TRBD1. The V and J ends lost 4 bases and 8 bases, in that order; junction bases with no gene match: 6. In germline, CDR1 is MNHEY, CDR2 SMNVEV (reference sequence). The length of the CDR3 is 13 residues. Here the CDR3 reads CASSWTGSGGYTF. The CDR3 DNA sequence: TGTGCCAGCAGTTGGACAGGGTCGGGCGGCTACACCTTC.